This T cell receptor beta chain was identified in a study of T cell responses to AZD1222 COVID-19 vaccine. Study-level points and caveats: Scientists sampled the repertoires only once the peak T cell response had passed. Nearly half of spike-specific TCRs reportedly target variant regions that are unmutated in the B.1.351 and B.1.1.7 variants.

Note on this clone: Its antigen remains unidentified.

Using immunoSEQ multiplex PCR, the repertoire was profiled, and TCRdb retains in-frame clones only, with some absent. The sample holds under 150,000 clones, around 90% seen once. Germline V lookup: CDR1 SGHRS, CDR2 YFSETQ. This CDR3 comprises 13 residues. V was pared by 1 base and J by 6 bases, with 10 bases between. The chain is built from TRBV5-1 and TRBJ1-1; D call uncertain. This TCR came from an adult in good health. Sample: peripheral blood, taken on day 0 of AZD1222 vaccination. The CDR3 sequence: CASSLSSSSEAFF. CDR3 in DNA: TGCGCCAGCAGCTTGAGCAGTAGCTCTGAAGCTTTCTTT.